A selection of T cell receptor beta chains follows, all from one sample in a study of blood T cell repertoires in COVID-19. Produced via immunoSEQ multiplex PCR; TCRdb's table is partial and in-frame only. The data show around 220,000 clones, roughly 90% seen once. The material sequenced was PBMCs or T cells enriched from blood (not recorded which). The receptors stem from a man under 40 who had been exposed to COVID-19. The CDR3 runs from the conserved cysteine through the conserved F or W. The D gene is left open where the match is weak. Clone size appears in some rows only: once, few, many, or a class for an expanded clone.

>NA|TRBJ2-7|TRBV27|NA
CASSLPGVGNEQYF
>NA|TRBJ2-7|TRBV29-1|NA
CSVGQAGEQYF
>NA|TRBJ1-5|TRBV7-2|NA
CASSPGSNNQPQHF
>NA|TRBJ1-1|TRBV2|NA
CASRPPRGVMNTEAFF
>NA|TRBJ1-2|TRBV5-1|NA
CASSLPGEGLRGYTF
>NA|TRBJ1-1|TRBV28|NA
CASSPRSGGSNTEAFF
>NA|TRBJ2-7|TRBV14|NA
CASSLSTTLEQYF
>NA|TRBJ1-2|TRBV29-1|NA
CSVPRPPGGYGYTF
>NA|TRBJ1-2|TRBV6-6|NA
CASSFRGRNYGYTF
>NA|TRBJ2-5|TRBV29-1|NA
CSVGVQGQTQYF
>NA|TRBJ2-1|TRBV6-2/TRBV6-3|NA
CASSQTGHEQFF
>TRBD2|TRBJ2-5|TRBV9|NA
CASSVTRGGQETQYF
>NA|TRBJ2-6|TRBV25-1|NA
CASSVTGANVLTF
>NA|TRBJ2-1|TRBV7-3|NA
CASSVTVSGEQFF
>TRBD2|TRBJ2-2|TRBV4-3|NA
CASSQGNGGYTGELFF
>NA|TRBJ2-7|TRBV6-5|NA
CASFTGLEGYF
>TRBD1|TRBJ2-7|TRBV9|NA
CASSTHPTGDNFYEQYF
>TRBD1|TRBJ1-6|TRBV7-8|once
CASSPPRRGLWRANSPLHF
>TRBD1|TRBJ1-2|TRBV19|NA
CASSIGTGRYYGYTF
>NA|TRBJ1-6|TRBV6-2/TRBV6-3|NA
CASSFEGYGSPLHF
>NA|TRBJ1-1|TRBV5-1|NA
CVSSLERGTEAFF
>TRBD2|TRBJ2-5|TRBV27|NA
CASLRLAGTQETQYF
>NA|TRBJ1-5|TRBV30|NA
CAWRQGPNQPQHF
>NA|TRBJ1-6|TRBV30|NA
CAWSRGQNNSPLHF
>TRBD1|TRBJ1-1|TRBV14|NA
CASSQGQGYPTEAFF
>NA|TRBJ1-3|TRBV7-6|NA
CASSLEWRGAGSGNTIYF
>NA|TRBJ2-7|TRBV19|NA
CASSPDNFGLEQYF
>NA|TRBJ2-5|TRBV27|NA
CASSPRNSLGETQYF
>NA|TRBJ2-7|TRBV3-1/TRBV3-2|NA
CASSRQAPNEQYF
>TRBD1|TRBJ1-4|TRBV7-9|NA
CASSRTGANEKLFF
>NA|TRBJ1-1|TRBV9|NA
CASSVGQGTEAFF
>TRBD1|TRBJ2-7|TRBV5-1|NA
CATREGVGQYYEQYF
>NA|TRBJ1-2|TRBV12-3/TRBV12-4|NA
CASSIRRGYGYTF
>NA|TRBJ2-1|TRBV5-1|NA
CASSSGDLAYNEQFF
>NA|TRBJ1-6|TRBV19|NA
CASSMLGALLHF
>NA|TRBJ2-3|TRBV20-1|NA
CSASGDTRARSDTQYF
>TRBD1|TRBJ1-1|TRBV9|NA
CASSAHRGNTEAFF
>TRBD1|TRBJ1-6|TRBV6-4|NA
CASSQSFDRGSPLHF
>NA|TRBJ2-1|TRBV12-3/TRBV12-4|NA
CASSTDTPPFF
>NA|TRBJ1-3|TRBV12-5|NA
CASGWGDSGNTIYF
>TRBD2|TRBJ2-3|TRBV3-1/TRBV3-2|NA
CASSPGTSGGASDTQYF
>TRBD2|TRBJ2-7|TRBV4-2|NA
CASSQTTSGGKYEQYF